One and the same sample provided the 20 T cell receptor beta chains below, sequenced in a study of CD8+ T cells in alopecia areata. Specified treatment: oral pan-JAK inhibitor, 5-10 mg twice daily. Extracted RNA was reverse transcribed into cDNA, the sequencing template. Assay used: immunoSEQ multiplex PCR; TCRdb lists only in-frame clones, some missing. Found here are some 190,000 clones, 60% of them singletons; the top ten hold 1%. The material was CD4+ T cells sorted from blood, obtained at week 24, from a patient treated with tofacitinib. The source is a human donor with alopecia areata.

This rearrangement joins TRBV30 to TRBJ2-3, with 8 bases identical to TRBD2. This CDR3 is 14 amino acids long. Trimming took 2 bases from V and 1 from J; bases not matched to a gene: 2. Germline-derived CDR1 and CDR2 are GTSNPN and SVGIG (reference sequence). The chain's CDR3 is CAWSSGGGTDTQYF. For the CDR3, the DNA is TGTGCCTGGAGTAGCGGGGGCGGCACAGATACGCAGTATTTT.

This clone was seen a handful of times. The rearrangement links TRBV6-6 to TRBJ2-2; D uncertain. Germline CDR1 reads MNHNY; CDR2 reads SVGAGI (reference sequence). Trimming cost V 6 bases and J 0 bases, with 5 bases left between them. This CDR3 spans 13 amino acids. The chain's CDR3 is CASSASNTGELFF. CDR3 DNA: TGTGCCAGCAGCGCTTCGAACACCGGGGAGCTGTTTTTT.

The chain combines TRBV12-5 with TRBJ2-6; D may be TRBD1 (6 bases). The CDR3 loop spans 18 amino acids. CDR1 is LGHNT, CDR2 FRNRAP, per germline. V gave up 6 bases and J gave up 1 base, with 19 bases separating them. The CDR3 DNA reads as TGTGCTAGTGGCTCGAATCAGGGGTCGTCATCTGGGGCCAACGTCCTGACTTTC. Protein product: CASGSNQGSSSGANVLTF. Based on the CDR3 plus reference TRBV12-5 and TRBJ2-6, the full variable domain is DARVTQTPRHKVTEMGQEVTMRCQPILGHNTVFWYRQTMMQGLELLAYFRNRAPLDDSGMPKDRFSAEMPDATLATLKIQPSEPRDSAVYFCASGSNQGSSSGANVLTFGAGSRLTVL.

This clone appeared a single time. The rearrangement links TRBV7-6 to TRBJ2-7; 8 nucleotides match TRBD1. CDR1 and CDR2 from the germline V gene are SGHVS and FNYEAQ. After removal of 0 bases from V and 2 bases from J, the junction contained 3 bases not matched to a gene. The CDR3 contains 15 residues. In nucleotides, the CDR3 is TGTGCCAGCAGCTTAGCTTCGGACAGGGCCTACGAGCAGTACTTC. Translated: CASSLASDRAYEQYF.

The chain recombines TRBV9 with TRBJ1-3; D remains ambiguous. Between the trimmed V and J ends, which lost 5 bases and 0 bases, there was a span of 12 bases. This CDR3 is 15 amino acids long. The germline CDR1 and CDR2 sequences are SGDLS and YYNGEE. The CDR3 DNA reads TGTGCCAGCAGAAAGGGCACGAGCTCTGGAAACACCATATATTTT. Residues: CASRKGTSSGNTIYF.

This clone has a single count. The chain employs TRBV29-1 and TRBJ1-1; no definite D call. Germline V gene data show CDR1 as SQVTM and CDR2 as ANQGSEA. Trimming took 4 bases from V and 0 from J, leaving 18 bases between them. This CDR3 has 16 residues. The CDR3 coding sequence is TGCAGCGTTGCCGATCTGTTGGGAATAATGAACACTGAAGCTTTCTTT. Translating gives CSVADLLGIMNTEAFF.

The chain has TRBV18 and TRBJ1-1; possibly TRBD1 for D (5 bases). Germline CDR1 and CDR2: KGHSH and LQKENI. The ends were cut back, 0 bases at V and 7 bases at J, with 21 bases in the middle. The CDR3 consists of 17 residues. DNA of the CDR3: TGTGCCAGCTCACCACCGGTTTCCCAGGGAGTAGGTAGTGAAGCTTTCTTT. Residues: CASSPPVSQGVGSEAFF.

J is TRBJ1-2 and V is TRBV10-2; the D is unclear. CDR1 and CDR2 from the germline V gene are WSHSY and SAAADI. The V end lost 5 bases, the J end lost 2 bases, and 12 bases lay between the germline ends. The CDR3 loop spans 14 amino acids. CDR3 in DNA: TGCGCCAGCAGTCCCGGACCGTCCAACTATGGCTACACCTTC. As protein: CASSPGPSNYGYTF.

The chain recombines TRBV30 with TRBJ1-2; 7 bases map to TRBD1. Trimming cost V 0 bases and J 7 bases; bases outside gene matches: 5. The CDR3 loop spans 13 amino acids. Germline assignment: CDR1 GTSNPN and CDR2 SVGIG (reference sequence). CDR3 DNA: TGTGCCTGGAGTGTACAGGGGATGGGTGGCTACACCTTC. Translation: CAWSVQGMGGYTF. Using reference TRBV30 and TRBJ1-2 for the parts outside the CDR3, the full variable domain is SQTIHQWPATLVQPVGSPLSLECTVEGTSNPNLYWYRQAAGRGLQLLFYSVGIGQISSEVPQNLSASRPQDRQFILSSKKLLLSDSGFYLCAWSVQGMGGYTFGSGTRLTVV.

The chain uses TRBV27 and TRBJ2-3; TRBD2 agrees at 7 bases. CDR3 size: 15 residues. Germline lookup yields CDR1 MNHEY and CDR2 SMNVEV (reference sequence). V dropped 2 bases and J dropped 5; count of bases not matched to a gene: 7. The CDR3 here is CASSLQRGVVDTQYF. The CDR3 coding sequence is TGTGCCAGCAGTTTACAGCGGGGAGTTGTAGATACGCAGTATTTT.

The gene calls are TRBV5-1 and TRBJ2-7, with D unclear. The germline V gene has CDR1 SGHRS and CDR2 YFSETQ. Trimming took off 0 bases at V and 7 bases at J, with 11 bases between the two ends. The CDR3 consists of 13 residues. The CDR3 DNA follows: TGCGCCAGCAGCTTGGCCACCCTGAGGGAGCAGTACTTC. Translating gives CASSLATLREQYF.

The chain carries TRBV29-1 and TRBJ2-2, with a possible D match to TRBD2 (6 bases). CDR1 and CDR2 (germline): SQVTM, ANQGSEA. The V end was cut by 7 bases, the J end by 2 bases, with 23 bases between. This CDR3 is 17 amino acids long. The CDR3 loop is CSATKPGGGVNTGELFF. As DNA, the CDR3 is TGCAGCGCTACGAAGCCAGGTGGAGGGGTTAACACCGGGGAGCTGTTTTTT.

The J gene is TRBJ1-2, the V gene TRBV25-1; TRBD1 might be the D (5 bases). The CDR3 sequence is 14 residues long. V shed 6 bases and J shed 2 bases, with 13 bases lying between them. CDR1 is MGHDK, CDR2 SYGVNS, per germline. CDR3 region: CASSLLTDNYGYTF. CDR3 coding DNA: TGTGCCAGCAGCCTGCTGACAGACAACTATGGCTACACCTTC.

The CDR3 DNA reads as TGCGCCAGCACCCGCGACAGGAGCTCCTACAATGAGCAGTTCTTC. This gives the protein CASTRDRSSYNEQFF. The V and J genes are TRBV5-1 and TRBJ2-1; possibly TRBD1 for D (6 bases). Trimming shortened V by 6 bases and J by 0 bases, and 13 bases separated the two germline ends. Germline CDR1 and CDR2: SGHRS and YFSETQ. CDR3 size: 15 residues.

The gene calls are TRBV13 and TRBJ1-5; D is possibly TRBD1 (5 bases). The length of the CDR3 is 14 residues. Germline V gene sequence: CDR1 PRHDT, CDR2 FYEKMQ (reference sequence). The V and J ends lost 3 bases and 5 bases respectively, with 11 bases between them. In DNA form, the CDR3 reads TGTGCCAGCAGCTTTGGGGGACCGGATCAGCCCCAGCATTTT. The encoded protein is CASSFGGPDQPQHF.

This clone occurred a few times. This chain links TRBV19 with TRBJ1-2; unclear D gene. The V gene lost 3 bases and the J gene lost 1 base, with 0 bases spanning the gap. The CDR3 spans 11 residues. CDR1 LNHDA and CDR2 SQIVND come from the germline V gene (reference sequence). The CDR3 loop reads CASSINYGYTF. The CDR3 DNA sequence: TGTGCCAGTAGTATTAACTATGGCTACACCTTC.

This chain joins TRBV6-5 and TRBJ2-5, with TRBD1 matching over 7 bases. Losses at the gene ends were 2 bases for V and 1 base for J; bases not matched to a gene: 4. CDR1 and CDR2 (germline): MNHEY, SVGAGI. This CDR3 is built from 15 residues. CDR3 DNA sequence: TGTGCCAGCAGTTACCGATACAGGGGCCAAGAGACCCAGTACTTC. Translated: CASSYRYRGQETQYF.

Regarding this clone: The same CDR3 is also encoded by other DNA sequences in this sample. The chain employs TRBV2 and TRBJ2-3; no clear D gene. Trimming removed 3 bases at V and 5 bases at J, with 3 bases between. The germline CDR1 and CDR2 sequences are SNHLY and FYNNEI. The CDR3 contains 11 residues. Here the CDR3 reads CASSDRDTQYF. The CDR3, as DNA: TGTGCCAGCAGTGACAGAGATACGCAGTATTTT.

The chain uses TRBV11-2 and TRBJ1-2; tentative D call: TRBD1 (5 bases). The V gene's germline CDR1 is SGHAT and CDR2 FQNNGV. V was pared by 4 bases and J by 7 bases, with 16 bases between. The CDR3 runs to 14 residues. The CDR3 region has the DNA TGTGCCAGCAGCTCCCCCTTGACAGAGATTGGCTACACCTTC. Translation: CASSSPLTEIGYTF.

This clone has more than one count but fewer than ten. CDR3 nucleotide sequence: TGCGCCAGCAGCCAGTCCACTAGCGGGGGGAGGTACGAGCAGTACTTC. It is translated as CASSQSTSGGRYEQYF. The chain joins TRBV4-1 to TRBJ2-7, with 12 nucleotides matching TRBD2. Per the germline V gene, CDR1 is MGHRA and CDR2 is YSYEKL. The CDR3 runs to 16 residues. The V and J ends lost 3 bases and 4 bases, in that order; junction bases with no gene match: 7.